This entry describes one TCR beta chain. Before the COVID-19 pandemic, during about 2011-2019, CD4+ T cells were taken from unexposed donors. Here immunoSEQ multiplex PCR was the method, and the copy in TCRdb shows in-frame clones only, minus some. In the table there are just under 65,000 clones, 85% to 95% of which are singletons. Trimming cost V 3 bases and J 6 bases, with 14 bases left between them. The CDR3 runs 15 residues. Germline CDR1 is LNHDA and CDR2 is SQIVND (reference sequence). These data originate in a study of CD4 T cells in relation to SARS-CoV-2 and coronaviruses. What was sequenced was naive CD4+ T cells from PBMCs. Subset defined: naive CD4+ T cells isolated by negative enrichment. The sequence was collected from a human donor in good health. The chain employs TRBV19 and TRBJ1-4, with D perhaps TRBD1 (5 bases). The CDR3 reads CASSMAGQGDEKLFF. The CDR3 bases are TGTGCCAGTAGTATGGCAGGGCAGGGAGATGAAAAACTGTTTTTT.